The clone carrying this T cell receptor beta chain came up many times. Scientists amplified the TCR beta CDR3 regions from RNA transcripts. The library came from an HTBI-primed first-round RT-PCR and a second-round multiplex PCR. Using its own MiXCR run on the multiplex PCR reads, TCRdb lists one record per CDR3 protein. In the table there are 400,000 or so distinct CDR3 sequences, approximately 18% of which are singletons. This sample was included in a study of Graves' ophthalmopathy and Graves' hyperthyroidism. Hyperthyroidism is called stable when no ophthalmopathy develops within 18 months of follow-up. A roughly 9.1 ml volume of fresh peripheral blood provided the PBMCs. The CDR3 length is 14 residues. V was cut by 0 bases and J by 1 base, with 6 bases left in between. Germline CDR1 reads LGHNA; CDR2 reads YSLEER.

The chain uses TRBV4-3 and TRBJ1-1; unclear D gene. Source material: peripheral blood. The TCR sequence derives from an adult woman with stable Graves' hyperthyroidism. The CDR3 DNA is TGCGCCAGCAGCCAAGACAGGAGGAACACTGAAGCTTTCTTT. Residues: CASSQDRRNTEAFF.